The TCR beta chain under discussion was sequenced for a study of blood T cell repertoires in COVID-19. Background on the study: COVID-19 samples from acute and convalescent phases originated in the United States, Italy and Spain. PBMCs, B-cell-depleted T cells, or T cells provided the cDNA or gDNA that made up the material.

Per the authors' pipeline: Reference gene primers were amplified, and this amplification served to estimate nucleated cell counts. Data came from immunoSEQ multiplex PCR; TCRdb stores just in-frame clones and leaves some out. That table supplies the V and J calls and clone size; D and trimming were determined from the DNA. Of approximately 150,000 clones detected, 75% to 90% appear once; the ten largest clones hold 30% to 45%. The CDR3 extends over 11 amino acids. Germline V CDR1 and CDR2: DFQATT, SNEGSKA (reference sequence). The chain links TRBV20-1 to TRBJ1-2; TRBD1 aligns across 8 bases. This sequence was found in a man over 45 who had recovered from COVID-19. Material: peripheral blood. The DNA of the CDR3 is TGCAGCAAGTCAGGGGGCTCTGGCTACACCTTC. The encoded protein is CSKSGGSGYTF.